The clone carrying this TCR beta chain was seen just once. Antigen: not known. The data derive from a study of cytomegalovirus exposure and HLA in healthy donors. Study observations and caveats: A classifier reportedly called cytomegalovirus status with high sensitivity and specificity.

Profiled with immunoSEQ multiplex PCR; TCRdb holds only in-frame clones, not every one. This table has a few hundred thousand clones, around 90% appearing once. This CDR3 comprises 16 residues. The V and J ends lost 7 bases and 0 bases respectively, with 16 bases between them. The germline gives CDR1 LNHDA, CDR2 SQIVND (reference sequence). The receptor comes from a young man in good health and CMV-seronegative. The sequencing input was PBMCs. This rearrangement joins TRBV19 to TRBJ1-5; no firm D call. As DNA, the CDR3 is TGTGCCAGTAAGGATGAGAGGGCGGATAGCAATCAGCCCCAGCATTTT. It yields the protein CASKDERADSNQPQHF.